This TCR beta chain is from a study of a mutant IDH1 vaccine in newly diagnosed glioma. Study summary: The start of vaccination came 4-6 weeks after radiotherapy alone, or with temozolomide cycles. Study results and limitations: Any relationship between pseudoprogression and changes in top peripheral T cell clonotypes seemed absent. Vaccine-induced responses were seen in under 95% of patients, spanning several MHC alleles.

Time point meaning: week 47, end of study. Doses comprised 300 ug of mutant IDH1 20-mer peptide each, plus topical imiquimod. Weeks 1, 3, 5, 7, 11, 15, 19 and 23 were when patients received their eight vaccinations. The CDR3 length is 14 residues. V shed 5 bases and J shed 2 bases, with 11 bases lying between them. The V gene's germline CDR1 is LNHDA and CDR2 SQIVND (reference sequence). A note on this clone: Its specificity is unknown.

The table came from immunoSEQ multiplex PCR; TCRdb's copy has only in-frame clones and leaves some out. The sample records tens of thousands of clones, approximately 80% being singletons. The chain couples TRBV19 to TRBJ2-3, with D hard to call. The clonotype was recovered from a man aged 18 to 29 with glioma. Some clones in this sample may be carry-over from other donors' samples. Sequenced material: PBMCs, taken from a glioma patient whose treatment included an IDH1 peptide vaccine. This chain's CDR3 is CASSPMIFTDTQYF. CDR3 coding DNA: TGTGCCAGTAGTCCAATGATATTCACAGATACGCAGTATTTT.